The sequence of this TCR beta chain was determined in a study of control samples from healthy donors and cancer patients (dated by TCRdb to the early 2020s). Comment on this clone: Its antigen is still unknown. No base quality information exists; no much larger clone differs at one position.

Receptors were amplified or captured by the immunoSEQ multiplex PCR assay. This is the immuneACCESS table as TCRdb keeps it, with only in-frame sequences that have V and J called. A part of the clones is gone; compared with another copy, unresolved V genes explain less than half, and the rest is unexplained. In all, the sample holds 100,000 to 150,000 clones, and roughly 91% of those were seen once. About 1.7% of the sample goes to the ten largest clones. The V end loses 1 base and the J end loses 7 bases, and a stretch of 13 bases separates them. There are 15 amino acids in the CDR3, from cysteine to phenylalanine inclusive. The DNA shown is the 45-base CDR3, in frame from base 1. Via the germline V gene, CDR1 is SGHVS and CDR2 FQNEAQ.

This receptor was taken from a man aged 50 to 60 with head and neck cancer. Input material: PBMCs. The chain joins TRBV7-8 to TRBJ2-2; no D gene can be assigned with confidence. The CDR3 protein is CASSLVLSPNGELFF. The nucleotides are TGTGCCAGCAGCTTAGTTCTCAGCCCAAACGGGGAGCTGTTTTTT.